The clone carrying this T cell receptor (beta chain) was seen at least ten times. Its specificity is unknown. Individuals selected for sequencing had exhibited CD8+CD57+ cell expansion on flow cytometry. This CDR3 comprises 13 residues. Germline CDR1 is DFQATT and CDR2 is SNEGSKA (reference sequence). The V and J ends lost 2 bases and 3 bases respectively, with 11 bases between them. CDR3 and TCR beta VDJ profiling relied on genomic DNA as the template. TCRdb re-derived calls from the reads in MiXCR, one entry per CDR3 protein. The sample has around 200,000 distinct CDR3 sequences; about half are singletons. This specimen comes from a study of CD8+CD57+ T cells in acquired aplastic anemia. Overall study results and limits: With respect to CD8+ Simpson's diversity, patients and controls did not differ significantly.

The sequence was collected from a human donor with aplastic anemia. The source material was sorted CD4+, CD8+, or CD8+CD57+ T cells (not recorded which) from PBMCs. The chain has TRBV20-1 and TRBJ2-7; maybe TRBD2 (5 bases). CDR3 protein: CSARPLGVYEQYF. CDR3 bases: TGCAGTGCTAGACCCCTCGGGGTCTACGAGCAGTACTTC.